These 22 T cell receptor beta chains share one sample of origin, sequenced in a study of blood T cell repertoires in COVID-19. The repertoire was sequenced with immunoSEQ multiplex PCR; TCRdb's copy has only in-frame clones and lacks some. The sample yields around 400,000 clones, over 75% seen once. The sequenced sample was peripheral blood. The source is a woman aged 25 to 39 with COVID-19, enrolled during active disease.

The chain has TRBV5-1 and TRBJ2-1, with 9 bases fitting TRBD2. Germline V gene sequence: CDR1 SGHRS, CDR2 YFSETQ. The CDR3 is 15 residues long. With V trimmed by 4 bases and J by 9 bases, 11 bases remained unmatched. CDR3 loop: CASSGTLAGVGEQFF. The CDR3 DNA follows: TGCGCCAGCAGCGGAACTTTAGCGGGAGTAGGTGAGCAGTTCTTC.

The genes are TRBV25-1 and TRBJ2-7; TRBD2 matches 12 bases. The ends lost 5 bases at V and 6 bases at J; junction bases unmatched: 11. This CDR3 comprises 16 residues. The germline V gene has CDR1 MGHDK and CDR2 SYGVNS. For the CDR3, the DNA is TGTGCCAGCAGTCCGTCTCTAGCGGGAGGGTCCGGCGAGCAGTACTTC. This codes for CASSPSLAGGSGEQYF.

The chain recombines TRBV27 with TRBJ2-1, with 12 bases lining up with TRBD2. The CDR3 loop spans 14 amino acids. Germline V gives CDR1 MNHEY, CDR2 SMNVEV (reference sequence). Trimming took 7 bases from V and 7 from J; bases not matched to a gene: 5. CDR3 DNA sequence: TGTGCCAGCAAGACTAGCGGGAGCACTAATGAGCAGTTCTTC. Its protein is CASKTSGSTNEQFF.

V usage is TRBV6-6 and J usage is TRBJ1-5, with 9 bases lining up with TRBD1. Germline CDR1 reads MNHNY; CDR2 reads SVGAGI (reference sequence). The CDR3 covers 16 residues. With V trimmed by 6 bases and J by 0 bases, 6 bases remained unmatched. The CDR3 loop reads CASRPGTGISNQPQHF. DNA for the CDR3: TGTGCCAGCAGACCCGGGACAGGGATTAGCAATCAGCCCCAGCATTTT.

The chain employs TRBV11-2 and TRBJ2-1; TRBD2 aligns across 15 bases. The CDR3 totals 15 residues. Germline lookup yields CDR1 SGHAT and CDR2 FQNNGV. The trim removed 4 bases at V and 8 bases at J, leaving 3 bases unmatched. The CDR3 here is CASSSGTSGRYEQFF. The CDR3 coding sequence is TGTGCCAGCAGCTCCGGGACTAGCGGGAGGTATGAGCAGTTCTTC.

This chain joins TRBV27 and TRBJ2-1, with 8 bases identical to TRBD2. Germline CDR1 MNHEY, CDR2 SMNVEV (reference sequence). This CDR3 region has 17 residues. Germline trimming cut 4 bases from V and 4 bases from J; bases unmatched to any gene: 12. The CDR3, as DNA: TGTGCCAGCAGTTACCCGGGGGGTAGCGGGACGTACAATGAGCAGTTCTTC. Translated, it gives CASSYPGGSGTYNEQFF.

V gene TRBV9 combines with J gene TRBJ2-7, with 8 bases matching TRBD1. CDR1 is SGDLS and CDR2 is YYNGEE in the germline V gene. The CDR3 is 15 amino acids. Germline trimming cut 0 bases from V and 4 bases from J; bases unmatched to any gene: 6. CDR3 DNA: TGTGCCAGCAGCGTAGGGACAGGGTCCCTTTACGAGCAGTACTTC. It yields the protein CASSVGTGSLYEQYF.

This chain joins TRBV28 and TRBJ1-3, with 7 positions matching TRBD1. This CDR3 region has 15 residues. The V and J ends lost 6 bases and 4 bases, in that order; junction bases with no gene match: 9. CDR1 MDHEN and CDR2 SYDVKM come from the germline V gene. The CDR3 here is CASRPDREAGNTIYF. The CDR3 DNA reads TGTGCCAGCAGACCCGACAGGGAAGCCGGAAACACCATATATTTT.

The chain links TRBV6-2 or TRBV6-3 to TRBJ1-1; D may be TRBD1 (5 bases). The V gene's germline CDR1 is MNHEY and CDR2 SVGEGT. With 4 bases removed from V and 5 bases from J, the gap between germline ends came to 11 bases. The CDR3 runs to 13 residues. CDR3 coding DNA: TGTGCCAGCAGTTCCCCAGGGAGGACTGAAGCTTTCTTT. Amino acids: CASSSPGRTEAFF.

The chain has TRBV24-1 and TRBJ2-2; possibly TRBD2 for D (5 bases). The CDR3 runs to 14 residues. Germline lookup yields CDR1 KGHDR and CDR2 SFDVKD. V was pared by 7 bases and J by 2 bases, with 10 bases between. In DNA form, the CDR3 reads TGTGCCACCAGCTTCGCGGGCAACACCGGGGAGCTGTTTTTT. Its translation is CATSFAGNTGELFF.

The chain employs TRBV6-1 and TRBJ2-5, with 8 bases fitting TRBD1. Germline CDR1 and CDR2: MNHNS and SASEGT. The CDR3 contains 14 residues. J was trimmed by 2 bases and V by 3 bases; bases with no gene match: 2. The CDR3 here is CASSEDRVQETQYF. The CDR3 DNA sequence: TGTGCCAGCAGTGAGGACAGGGTGCAAGAGACCCAGTACTTC.

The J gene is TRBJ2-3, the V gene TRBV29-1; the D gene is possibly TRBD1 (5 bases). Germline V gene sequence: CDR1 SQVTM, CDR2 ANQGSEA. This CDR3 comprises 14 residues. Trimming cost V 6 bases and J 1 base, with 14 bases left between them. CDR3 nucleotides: TGCAGCGTGGCCCGTGGGGCCGGCACAGATACGCAGTATTTT. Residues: CSVARGAGTDTQYF.

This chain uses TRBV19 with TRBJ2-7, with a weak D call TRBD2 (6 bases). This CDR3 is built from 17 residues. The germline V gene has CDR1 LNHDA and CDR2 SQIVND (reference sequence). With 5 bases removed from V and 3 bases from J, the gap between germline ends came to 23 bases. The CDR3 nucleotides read TGTGCCAGTAGTCCTGTCCTAGCGCTCACTGATAACTACGAGCAGTACTTC. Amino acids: CASSPVLALTDNYEQYF.

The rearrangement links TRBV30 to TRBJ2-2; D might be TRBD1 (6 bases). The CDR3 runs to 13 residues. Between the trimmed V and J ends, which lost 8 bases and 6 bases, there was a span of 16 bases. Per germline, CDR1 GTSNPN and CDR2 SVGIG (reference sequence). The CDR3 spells CAHSDRSAGELFF. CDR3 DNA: TGTGCCCACTCCGACAGGTCCGCCGGGGAGCTGTTTTTT.

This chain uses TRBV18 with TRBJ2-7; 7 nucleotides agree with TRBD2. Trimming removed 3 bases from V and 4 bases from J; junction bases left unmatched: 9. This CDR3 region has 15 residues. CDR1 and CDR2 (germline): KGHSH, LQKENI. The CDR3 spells CASSPRAGYQYEQYF. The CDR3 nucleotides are TGTGCCAGCTCACCCCGAGCGGGGTACCAATACGAGCAGTACTTC.

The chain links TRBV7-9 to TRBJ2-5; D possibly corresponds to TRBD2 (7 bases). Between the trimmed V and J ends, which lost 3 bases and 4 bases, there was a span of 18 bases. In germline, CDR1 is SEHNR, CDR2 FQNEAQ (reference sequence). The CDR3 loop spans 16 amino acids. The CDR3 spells CASSFPSGGRGETQYF. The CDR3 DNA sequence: TGTGCCAGCAGCTTTCCATCCGGGGGGCGCGGAGAGACCCAGTACTTC.

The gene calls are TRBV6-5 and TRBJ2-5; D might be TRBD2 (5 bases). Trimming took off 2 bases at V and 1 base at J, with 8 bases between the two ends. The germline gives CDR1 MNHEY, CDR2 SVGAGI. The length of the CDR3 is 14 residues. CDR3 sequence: CASSYAGSQETQYF. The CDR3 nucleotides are TGTGCCAGCAGTTACGCGGGTTCCCAAGAGACCCAGTACTTC.

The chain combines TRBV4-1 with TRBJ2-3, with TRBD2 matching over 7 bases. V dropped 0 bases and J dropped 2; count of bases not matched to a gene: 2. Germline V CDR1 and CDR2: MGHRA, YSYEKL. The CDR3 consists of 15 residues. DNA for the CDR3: TGCGCCAGCAGCCAAGAAGCGGGATACACAGATACGCAGTATTTT. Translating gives CASSQEAGYTDTQYF.

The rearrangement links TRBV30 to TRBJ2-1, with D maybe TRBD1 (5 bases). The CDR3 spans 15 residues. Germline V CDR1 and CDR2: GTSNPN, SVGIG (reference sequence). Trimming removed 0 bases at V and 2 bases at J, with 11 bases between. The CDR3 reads CAWSVTGNTYNEQFF. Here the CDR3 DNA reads TGTGCCTGGAGTGTCACAGGAAATACCTACAATGAGCAGTTCTTC.

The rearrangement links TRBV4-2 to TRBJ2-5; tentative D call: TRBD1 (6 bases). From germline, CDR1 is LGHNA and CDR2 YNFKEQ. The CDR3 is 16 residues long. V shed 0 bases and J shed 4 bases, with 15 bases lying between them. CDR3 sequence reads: CASSQEAGQGGETQYF. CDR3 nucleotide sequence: TGTGCCAGCAGCCAAGAGGCAGGGCAAGGGGGAGAGACCCAGTACTTC.

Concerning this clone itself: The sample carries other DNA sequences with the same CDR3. CDR3 residues: CASSPSSGNTGELFF. The CDR3, as DNA: TGTGCCAGCAGCCCCTCAAGCGGGAACACCGGGGAGCTGTTTTTT. V and J are TRBV7-9 and TRBJ2-2, with D possibly TRBD2 on 5 matching bases. Trimming stripped 5 bases from V and 1 base from J, with 11 bases between. This CDR3 is built from 15 residues. The germline V gene has CDR1 SEHNR and CDR2 FQNEAQ (reference sequence).

For the CDR3, the DNA is TGTGCCAGCAGACACACCGGGGGAACAAACTATGGCTACACCTTC. Amino acid sequence: CASRHTGGTNYGYTF. The chain uses TRBV11-2 and TRBJ1-2; possibly TRBD1 for D (5 bases). The CDR3 consists of 15 residues. Germline V CDR1 and CDR2: SGHAT, FQNNGV. V was cut by 6 bases and J by 2 bases, with 16 bases left in between.